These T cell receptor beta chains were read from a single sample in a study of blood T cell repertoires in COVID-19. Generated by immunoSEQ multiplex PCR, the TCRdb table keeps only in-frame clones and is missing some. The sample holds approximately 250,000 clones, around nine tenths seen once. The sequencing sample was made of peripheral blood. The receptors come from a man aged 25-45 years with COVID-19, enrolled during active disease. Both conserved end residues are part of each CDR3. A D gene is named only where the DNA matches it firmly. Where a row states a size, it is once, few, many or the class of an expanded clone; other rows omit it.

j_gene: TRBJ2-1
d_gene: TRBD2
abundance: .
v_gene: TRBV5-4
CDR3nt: TGTGCCAGCAGCATCGGACTAGCGGGGGTTGGGAATGAGCAGTTCTTC
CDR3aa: CASSIGLAGVGNEQFF

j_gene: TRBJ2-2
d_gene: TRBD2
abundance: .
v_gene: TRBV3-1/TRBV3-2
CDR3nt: TGTGCCAGCAGCCAAAAGCGGGGGGGCGTGGCCGGGGAGCTGTTTTTT
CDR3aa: CASSQKRGGVAGELFF

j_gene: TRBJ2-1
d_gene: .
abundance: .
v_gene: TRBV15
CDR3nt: TGTGCCACCAGCAGAGAAATACAGGGCAATGAGCAGTTCTTC
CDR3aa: CATSREIQGNEQFF

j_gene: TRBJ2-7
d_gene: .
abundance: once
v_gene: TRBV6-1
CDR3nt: TGTGCCAGCAGTGACCTAGGCGGGGTAGTATCTTACGAGCAGTACTTC
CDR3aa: CASSDLGGVVSYEQYF

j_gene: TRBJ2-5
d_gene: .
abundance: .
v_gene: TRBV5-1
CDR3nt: TGCGCCAGCAGCTTGGCCGACGGGTTAGAGACCCAGTACTTC
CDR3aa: CASSLADGLETQYF

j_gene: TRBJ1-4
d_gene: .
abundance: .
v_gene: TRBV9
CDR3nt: TGTGCCAGCAGCGCTGGAGTCGGGGGGAATGAAAAACTGTTTTTT
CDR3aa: CASSAGVGGNEKLFF

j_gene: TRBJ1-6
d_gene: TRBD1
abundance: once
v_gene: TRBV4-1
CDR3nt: TGCGCCAGCAGCCAGGGGACAGTAACTAATTCACCCCTCCACTTT
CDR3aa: CASSQGTVTNSPLHF

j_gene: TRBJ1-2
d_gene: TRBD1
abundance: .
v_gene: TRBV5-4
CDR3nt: TGTGCCAGCAGCAGACAGGGGGTCTATGGCTACACCTTC
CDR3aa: CASSRQGVYGYTF

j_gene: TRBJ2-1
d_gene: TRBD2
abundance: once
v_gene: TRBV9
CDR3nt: TGTGCCAGCAGCGTAGAATTAGCGGGGCCTAATGAGCAGTTCTTC
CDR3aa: CASSVELAGPNEQFF

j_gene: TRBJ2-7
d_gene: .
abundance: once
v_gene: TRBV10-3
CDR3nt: TGTGCCATCAGTGAGGCAGGGGCGTTCGAGCAGTACTTC
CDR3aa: CAISEAGAFEQYF

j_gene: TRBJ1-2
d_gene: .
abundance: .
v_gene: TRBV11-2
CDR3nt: TGTGCCAGCAGGGAGGACGGGGGCTATGGCTACACCTTC
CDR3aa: CASREDGGYGYTF

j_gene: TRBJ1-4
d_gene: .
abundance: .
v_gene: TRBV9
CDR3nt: TGTGCCAGCAGCGGTCCGGGACATACTAATGAAAAACTGTTTTTT
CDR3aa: CASSGPGHTNEKLFF

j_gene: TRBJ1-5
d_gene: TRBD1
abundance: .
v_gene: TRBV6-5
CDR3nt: TGTGCCAGCAGTCTGGACAGGGGAACGAGCCAGCCCCAGCATTTT
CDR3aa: CASSLDRGTSQPQHF

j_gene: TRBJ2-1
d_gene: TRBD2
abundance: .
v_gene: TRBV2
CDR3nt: TGTGCCAGCAGCGGACTAGCGGGGCCGGCGTACAATGAGCAGTTCTTC
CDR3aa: CASSGLAGPAYNEQFF

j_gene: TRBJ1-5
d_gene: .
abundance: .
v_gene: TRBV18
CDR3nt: TGTGCCAGCTCACCCGCCGGTAGCCAGCCCCAGCATTTT
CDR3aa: CASSPAGSQPQHF

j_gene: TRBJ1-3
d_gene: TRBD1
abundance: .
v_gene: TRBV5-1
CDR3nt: TGCGCCAGCAGCTTGAACAGGGGGGGAAACACCATATATTTT
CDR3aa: CASSLNRGGNTIYF

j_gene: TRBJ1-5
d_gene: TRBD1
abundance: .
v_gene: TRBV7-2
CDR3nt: TGTGCCAGCAGCTTACAGGGGGCGACTCTTCAGCCCCAGCATTTT
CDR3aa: CASSLQGATLQPQHF

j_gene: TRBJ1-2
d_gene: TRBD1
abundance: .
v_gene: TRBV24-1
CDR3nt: TGTGCCACCAGTGACTCTTCCGGGACAGGGCTATCCGGCTACACCTTC
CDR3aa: CATSDSSGTGLSGYTF

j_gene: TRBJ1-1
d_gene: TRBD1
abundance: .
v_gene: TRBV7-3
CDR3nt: TGTGCCAGCAGCACCCAGGGGGACACTGAAGCTTTCTTT
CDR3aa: CASSTQGDTEAFF

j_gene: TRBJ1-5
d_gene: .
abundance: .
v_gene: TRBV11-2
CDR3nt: TGTGCCAGCAGCTTACGGGGTGATATGGGCAATCAGCCCCAGCATTTT
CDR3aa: CASSLRGDMGNQPQHF

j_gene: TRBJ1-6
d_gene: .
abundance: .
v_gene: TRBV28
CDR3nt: TGTGCCAGCAGTTCCCCGTATTCACCCCTCCACTTT
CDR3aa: CASSSPYSPLHF

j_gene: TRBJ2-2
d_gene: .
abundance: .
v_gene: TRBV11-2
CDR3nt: TGTGCCAGCAGCCCAAATACCGGGGCCGGGGAGCTGTTTTTT
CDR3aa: CASSPNTGAGELFF

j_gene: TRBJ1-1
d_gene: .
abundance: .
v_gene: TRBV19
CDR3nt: TGTGCCAGTACCCCATTTGCGGGAGCCACTGAAGCTTTCTTT
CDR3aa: CASTPFAGATEAFF

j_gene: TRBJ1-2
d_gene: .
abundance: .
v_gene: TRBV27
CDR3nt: TGTGCCAGGGGGGGGGCTGTTGGCTACACCTTC
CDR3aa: CARGGAVGYTF

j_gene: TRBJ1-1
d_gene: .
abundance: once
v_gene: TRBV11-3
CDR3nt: TGTGCCAGCAGCACTCAGGGCGACACTGAAGCTTTCTTT
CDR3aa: CASSTQGDTEAFF

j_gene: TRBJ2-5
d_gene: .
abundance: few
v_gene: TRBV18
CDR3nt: TGTGCCAGCTCTTCACAACAGGGATTCGAGGGCGAGACCCAGTACTTC
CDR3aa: CASSSQQGFEGETQYF

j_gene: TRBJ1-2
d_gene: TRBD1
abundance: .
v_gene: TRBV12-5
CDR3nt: TGTGCTAGTGGCATAGACAGGGGCCACTATGGCTACACCTTC
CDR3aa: CASGIDRGHYGYTF

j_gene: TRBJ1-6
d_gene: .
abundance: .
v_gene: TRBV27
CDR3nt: TGTGCCAGCAGTTTCTCAGGGTTAAGGTCACCCCTCCACTTT
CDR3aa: CASSFSGLRSPLHF

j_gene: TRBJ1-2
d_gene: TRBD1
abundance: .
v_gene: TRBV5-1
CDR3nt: TGCGCCAGCAGCCCAAGCGACAGGGGGCTTGGCTACACCTTC
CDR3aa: CASSPSDRGLGYTF

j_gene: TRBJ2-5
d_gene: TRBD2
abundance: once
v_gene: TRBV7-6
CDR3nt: TGTGCCAGCAGCTTAGGCCTGACTAGCGGGGGATGGGAGACCCAGTACTTC
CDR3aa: CASSLGLTSGGWETQYF

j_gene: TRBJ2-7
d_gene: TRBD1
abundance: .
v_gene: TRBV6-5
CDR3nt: TGTGCCAGCACCGGACAGGTCGCCTACGAGCAGTACTTC
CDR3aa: CASTGQVAYEQYF

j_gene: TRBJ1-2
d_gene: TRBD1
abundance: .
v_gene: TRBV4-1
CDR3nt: TGCGCCAGCAGCCCTACAGGGGGCAAGGGCTACACCTTC
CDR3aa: CASSPTGGKGYTF

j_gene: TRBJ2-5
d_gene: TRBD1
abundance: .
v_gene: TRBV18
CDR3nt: TGTGCCAGCTCACCAAACAGGGGCGAAGAGACCCAGTACTTC
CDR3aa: CASSPNRGEETQYF

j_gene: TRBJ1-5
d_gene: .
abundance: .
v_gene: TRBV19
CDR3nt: TGTGCCAGTAGGGAAATGGACAGACTCAATCAGCCCCAGCATTTT
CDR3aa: CASREMDRLNQPQHF

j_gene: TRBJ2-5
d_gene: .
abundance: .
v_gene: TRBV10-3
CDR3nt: TGTGCCATCAGTGTCAGGGGGGAAGAGACCCAGTACTTC
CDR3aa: CAISVRGEETQYF

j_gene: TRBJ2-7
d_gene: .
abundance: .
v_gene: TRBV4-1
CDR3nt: TGCGCCAGCAGCCAGGGGCCGGTAGGCGGCTTCTACGAGCAGTACTTC
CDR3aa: CASSQGPVGGFYEQYF

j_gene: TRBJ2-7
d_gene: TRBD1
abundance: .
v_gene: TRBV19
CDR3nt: TGTGCCAGTAGTGCCGGACAGGGCTACGAGCAGTACTTC
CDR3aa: CASSAGQGYEQYF

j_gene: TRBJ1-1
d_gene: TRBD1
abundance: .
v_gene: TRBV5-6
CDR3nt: TGTGCCAGCAGCTCAAAACAGGGGACGAACACTGAAGCTTTCTTT
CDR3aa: CASSSKQGTNTEAFF

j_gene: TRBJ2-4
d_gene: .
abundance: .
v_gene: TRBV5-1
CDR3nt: TGCGGCCCTCAGGGGAGATACAAAAACATTCAGTACTTC
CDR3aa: CGPQGRYKNIQYF

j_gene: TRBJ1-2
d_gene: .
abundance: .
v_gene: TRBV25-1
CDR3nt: TGTGCCAGCAGTGAACCGGGGAGGGCCGGCTACACCTTC
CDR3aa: CASSEPGRAGYTF

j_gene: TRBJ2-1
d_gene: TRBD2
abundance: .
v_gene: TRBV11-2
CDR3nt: TGTGCCAGCAGCCCAGCGGGGGCGGGCTACAATGAGCAGTTCTTC
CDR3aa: CASSPAGAGYNEQFF

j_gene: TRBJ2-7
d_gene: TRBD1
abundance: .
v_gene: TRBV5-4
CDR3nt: TGTGCCAGCAGGCTGGGACAGGATTTCTCCTACGAGCAGTACTTC
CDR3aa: CASRLGQDFSYEQYF

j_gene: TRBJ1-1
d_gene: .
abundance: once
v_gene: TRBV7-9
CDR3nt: TGTGCCAGCAGCCGGGAGGGGTGGACTGAAGCTTTCTTT
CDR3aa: CASSREGWTEAFF

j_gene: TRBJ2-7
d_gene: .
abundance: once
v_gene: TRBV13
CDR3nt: TGTGCCAGCAGCGGCAACGAGCAGTACTTC
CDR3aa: CASSGNEQYF

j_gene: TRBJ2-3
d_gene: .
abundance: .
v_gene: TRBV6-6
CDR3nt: TGTGCCAGCAGTCTACGGTTCAGCCCCTTGACTCGCACAGATACGCAGTATTTT
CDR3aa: CASSLRFSPLTRTDTQYF

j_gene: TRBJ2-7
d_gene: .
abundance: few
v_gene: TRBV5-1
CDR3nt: TGCGCCAGCAGCTTGGCGCGGCCGGAGAACTACGAGCAGTACTTC
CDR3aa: CASSLARPENYEQYF

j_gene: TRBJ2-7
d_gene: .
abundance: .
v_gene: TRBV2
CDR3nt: TGTGCCAGCAGCGAGGCGGAGAGCTCCTACGAGCAGTACTTC
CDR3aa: CASSEAESSYEQYF

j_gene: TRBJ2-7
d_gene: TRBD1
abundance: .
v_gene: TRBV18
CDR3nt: TGTGCCAGCTCACCACCGACAGGGTTCTACGAGCAGTACTTC
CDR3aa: CASSPPTGFYEQYF

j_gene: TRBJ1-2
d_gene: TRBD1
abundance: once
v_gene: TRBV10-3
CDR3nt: TGTGCCATCACCAGGACAGGGGGCAACTATGGCTACACCTTC
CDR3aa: CAITRTGGNYGYTF

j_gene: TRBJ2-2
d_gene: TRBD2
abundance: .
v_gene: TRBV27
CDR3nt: TGTGCCAGCAGTATCTCCCGTCTTGGGAGGGTCGGATCTAACACCGGGGAGCTGTTTTTT
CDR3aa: CASSISRLGRVGSNTGELFF

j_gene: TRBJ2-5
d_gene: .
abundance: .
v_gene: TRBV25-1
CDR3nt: TGTGCCAGCAGTGATTCGGGAGCAAACCAAGAGACCCAGTACTTC
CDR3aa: CASSDSGANQETQYF

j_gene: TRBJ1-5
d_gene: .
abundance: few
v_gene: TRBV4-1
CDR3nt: TGCGCCAGCAGCTTGAGAGGGCCTCTGAATAGCAATCAGCCCCAGCATTTT
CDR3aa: CASSLRGPLNSNQPQHF

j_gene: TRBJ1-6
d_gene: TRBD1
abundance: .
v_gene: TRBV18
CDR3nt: TGTGCCAGCTCTCTTCAGGTCTCGGGTTTTACAGGGGGACTTCACTCACCCCTCCACTTT
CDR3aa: CASSLQVSGFTGGLHSPLHF